Each of the 14 T cell receptor beta chains below was sequenced from the same sample in a study of identical twins. TCRdb itself ran the 5' RACE reads through MiXCR, one entry per CDR3 protein. In the table there are 450,000 or so distinct CDR3 sequences, 14% of which are singletons. The data were also submitted as part of a second study, on yellow fever vaccine responses in identical twins.

Sequenced input: CD4+ T cells sorted from blood. The origin of the receptors is a woman younger than 35 in good health.

The chain is built from TRBV5-5 and TRBJ1-5; D not certain. This CDR3 has 14 amino acids. V was shortened by 0 bases and J by 0 bases, with 4 bases between the two germline ends. Germline V gene data show CDR1 as SGHKS and CDR2 as YYEKEE (reference sequence). The CDR3 reads CASSLVHSNQPQHF. DNA of the CDR3: TGTGCCAGCAGCTTGGTTCATAGCAATCAGCCCCAGCATTTT.

The table lists this clonotype with many counts. The chain recombines TRBV7-2 with TRBJ2-1, with D possibly being TRBD2 (5 bases). Trimming shortened V by 1 base and J by 9 bases, and 7 bases separated the two germline ends. CDR3 length: 12 amino acids. Germline assignment: CDR1 SGHTA and CDR2 FQGNSA. CDR3: CASSLERGEQFF. The CDR3 nucleotides are TGTGCCAGCAGCTTAGAACGGGGTGAGCAGTTCTTC.

This clonotype was seen at least ten times. The gene calls are TRBV12-3 or TRBV12-4 and TRBJ2-7; tentatively, D is TRBD1 (6 bases). The CDR3 runs to 11 residues. Trimming removed 5 bases from V and 4 bases from J, with 6 bases in between. The DNA for the CDR3 is TGTGCCAGCAGTACAGGGTACGAGCAGTACTTC. Translated: CASSTGYEQYF.

The genes are TRBV7-3 and TRBJ2-1; 14 nucleotides match TRBD2. Trimming took 5 bases from V and 7 from J; bases not matched to a gene: 7. Germline V gives CDR1 SGHTA, CDR2 FQGTGA. CDR3 length equals 16 residues. The CDR3 spells CASSTRLAGGLNEQFF. The CDR3, as DNA: TGTGCCAGCAGCACACGACTAGCGGGGGGGCTTAATGAGCAGTTCTTC.

The chain recombines TRBV28 with TRBJ2-3, with D maybe TRBD2 (5 bases). There are 14 residues in the CDR3. Trimming left V 3 bases short and J 3 bases short, with 10 bases between. Looked up from germline, CDR1 is MDHEN and CDR2 is SYDVKM. The DNA for the CDR3 is TGTGCCAGCAGTTTTCGGGGTTTGACAGATACGCAGTATTTT. The encoded protein is CASSFRGLTDTQYF.

V gene TRBV2 combines with J gene TRBJ2-7; TRBD2 aligns across 13 bases. CDR1 SNHLY and CDR2 FYNNEI come from the germline V gene. This CDR3 comprises 13 residues. Trimming took 8 bases from V and 4 from J; bases not matched to a gene: 2. CDR3 amino acids: CASGGLAGYEQYF. The CDR3 DNA reads TGTGCCAGCGGGGGACTAGCGGGGTACGAGCAGTACTTC.

The chain joins TRBV3-1 to TRBJ2-3; 9 bases are a match to TRBD2. Losses at the gene ends were 0 bases for V and 5 bases for J; bases not matched to a gene: 9. This CDR3 contains 17 residues. CDR1 and CDR2 (germline): LGHDT, YNNKEL (reference sequence). CDR3: CASSQDWRGGGRDTQYF. CDR3 DNA sequence: TGTGCCAGCAGCCAAGATTGGCGGGGGGGCGGGAGAGATACGCAGTATTTT.

This clonotype was detected only a few times. This chain connects TRBV4-3 to TRBJ2-7, with 7 bases lining up with TRBD2. CDR1 is LGHNA, CDR2 YSLEER, per germline. This CDR3 has 15 amino acids. V trimming: 4 bases; J trimming: 2 bases; junction bases outside the gene matches: 8. CDR3 DNA sequence: TGCGCCAGCAGCCCCTCAAGACTAGCTACCTACGAGCAGTACTTC. It yields the protein CASSPSRLATYEQYF.

The chain links TRBV20-1 to TRBJ2-7; D not resolved. The V gene lost 0 bases and the J gene lost 4 bases, with 16 bases spanning the gap. The CDR3 covers 15 residues. Germline V CDR1 and CDR2: DFQATT, SNEGSKA (reference sequence). CDR3 DNA sequence: TGCAGTGCTAGAGATCTCGGACGGTCGAGTTACGAGCAGTACTTC. Amino acids: CSARDLGRSSYEQYF.

In this sample, this clonotype turned up a few times. The chain carries TRBV7-9 and TRBJ1-5; TRBD1 aligns across 7 bases. The germline gives CDR1 SEHNR, CDR2 FQNEAQ (reference sequence). J lost 3 bases, V lost 5 bases, and 7 bases had no gene match. CDR3 length: 15 residues. The CDR3 is CASSKGAQVNQPQHF. CDR3 DNA sequence: TGTGCCAGCAGCAAGGGGGCACAGGTCAATCAGCCCCAGCATTTT.

A word on this clonotype: The junction departs from the called germline gene at one end, perhaps through a read error. This sequence joins TRBV7-8 and TRBJ2-3; no definite D call. CDR3 length equals 16 residues. Germline CDR1 is SGHVS and CDR2 is FQNEAQ. CDR3 protein: CASSSLSAESTHTQYF. Written as DNA, the CDR3 is TGTGCCAGCAGCTCCCTGTCGGCGGAGAGCACACATACGCAGTATTTT.

The chain is built from TRBV4-3 and TRBJ2-2, with D possibly TRBD2 on 6 matching bases. Germline V CDR1 and CDR2: LGHNA, YSLEER. V was clipped by 4 bases and J by 6 bases, with 9 bases between them. The CDR3 extends over 13 amino acids. The CDR3 spells CASSLRLAGELFF. The CDR3 nucleotides read TGCGCCAGCAGCCTTCGACTAGCCGGGGAGCTGTTTTTT.

This clonotype occurred a few times. This chain connects TRBV10-3 to TRBJ2-7; D possibly corresponds to TRBD2 (5 bases). The CDR3 is made up of 13 amino acids. Trimming pared 10 bases from V and 4 bases from J, leaving 17 bases between. CDR1 is ENHRY, CDR2 SYGVKD, per germline. The CDR3 loop reads CATGGGLGYEQYF. CDR3 coding DNA: TGTGCCACCGGAGGTGGGCTCGGGTACGAGCAGTACTTC.

This chain connects TRBV28 to TRBJ2-1; TRBD2 matches at 8 bases. The CDR3 sequence is 15 residues long. Germline V gene data show CDR1 as MDHEN and CDR2 as SYDVKM. Trimming removed 8 bases from V and 7 bases from J; junction bases left unmatched: 13. The CDR3 DNA follows: TGTGCCAGCTCCCGAGGCAGCGGGGGTTCTAATGAGCAGTTCTTC. Its protein product is CASSRGSGGSNEQFF.